The following is a T cell receptor beta chain sequence with its context. Only in-frame clones appear in the TCRdb table, and some are missing; sequencing was by immunoSEQ multiplex PCR. This table has about 1 million clones, approximately 76% appearing once. This sample is part of a study of shared clonotypes between healthy human individuals. Participating donors were healthy, HIV-negative adults free of recent acute infections or vaccinations. Specimen: memory CD4+ T cells sorted from blood. The subset denotes: CD45RA-negative fraction. This sequence originates from a man in his late teens or twenties in good health.

The DNA for the CDR3 is TGCGCCAGCAGCTTGAAATTGGAGACCCAGTACTTC. Its translation is CASSLKLETQYF. This chain connects TRBV5-1 to TRBJ2-5, with D unresolved. Germline assignment: CDR1 SGHRS and CDR2 YFSETQ. The CDR3 extends over 12 amino acids. V shed 1 base and J shed 5 bases, with 6 bases lying between them. Combining the CDR3 with reference TRBV5-1 and TRBJ2-5 gives the whole variable domain KAGVTQTPRYLIKTRGQQVTLSCSPISGHRSVSWYQQTPGQGLQFLFEYFSETQRNKGNFPGRFSGRQFSNSRSEMNVSTLELGDSALYLCASSLKLETQYFGPGTRLLVL.